This entry lists 5 T cell receptor beta chains sequenced from one sample in a study of T cell responses to AZD1222 COVID-19 vaccine (dated by TCRdb to the early 2020s). The label giving this sample's time point can be read as: baseline before first vaccination. Libraries were made using the immunoSEQ multiplex PCR assay. This immuneACCESS table, as held by TCRdb, lists in-frame sequences with V and J called but not all clones. Of the missing ones, under half trace to an unresolved V gene in checked studies; the others have no known cause. Present in this sample are around 95,000 clones, 80% to 95% of which were seen just once. Over 1.5% of the sample comes from the top ten. The sample in question was peripheral blood, obtained on day 0 of AZD1222 vaccination. These receptors were obtained from an adult in good health.

The chain carries TRBV9 and TRBJ2-3; TRBD2 agrees at 7 bases. The V and J ends lost 0 bases and 6 bases, in that order; junction bases with no gene match: 10. Per the germline V gene, CDR1 is SGDLS and CDR2 is YYNGEE. This CDR3 spans 16 amino acids. The CDR3 loop is CASSVASWEGLDTQYF. The CDR3 DNA is TGTGCCAGCAGCGTAGCTTCATGGGAGGGGTTGGATACGCAGTATTTT. The full variable domain, rest sourced from reference TRBV9 and TRBJ2-3, is DSGVTQTPKHLITATGQRVTLRCSPRSGDLSVYWYQQSLDQGLQFLIQYYNGEERAKGNILERFSAQQFPDLHSELNLSSLELGDSALYFCASSVASWEGLDTQYFGPGTRLTVL.

The chain links TRBV30 to TRBJ2-1; D possibly uses TRBD1 or TRBD2 (5 bases each). The CDR3 is made up of 13 amino acids. Per the germline V gene, CDR1 is GTSNPN and CDR2 is SVGIG (reference sequence). Trimming removed 8 bases from V and 0 bases from J, with 11 bases in between. CDR3 loop: CAGGDDSYNEQFF. The CDR3 DNA reads TGTGCCGGGGGAGACGACTCCTACAATGAGCAGTTCTTC.

The table lists this clone with a count of one. The V call is TRBV3-1 (or the pseudogene TRBV3-2), the J call TRBJ2-3; D is unclear. V was cut by 2 bases and J by 3 bases, with 9 bases left in between. Looked up from germline, CDR1 is LGHDT and CDR2 is YNNKEL (reference sequence). The CDR3 contains 14 residues. DNA of the CDR3: TGTGCCAGCAGCCAAATGGGTGGTACAGATACGCAGTATTTT. Translation: CASSQMGGTDTQYF.

The chain has TRBV28 and TRBJ1-6, with a possible D match to TRBD1 (6 bases). The CDR3 extends over 14 amino acids. Trimming shortened V by 3 bases and J by 4 bases, and 7 bases separated the two germline ends. The V gene's germline CDR1 is MDHEN and CDR2 SYDVKM. The chain's CDR3 is CASSFGQYNSPLHF. For the CDR3, the DNA is TGTGCCAGCAGTTTTGGACAGTATAATTCACCCCTCCACTTT.

The chain uses TRBV12-3 or TRBV12-4 and TRBJ1-2; D perhaps matches TRBD1 (6 bases). The V and J ends lost 8 bases and 7 bases respectively, with 14 bases between them. The CDR3 is 12 amino acids. This CDR3 is CASFKGELGYTF. The CDR3 DNA follows: TGTGCCAGCTTCAAGGGGGAGCTTGGCTACACCTTC.